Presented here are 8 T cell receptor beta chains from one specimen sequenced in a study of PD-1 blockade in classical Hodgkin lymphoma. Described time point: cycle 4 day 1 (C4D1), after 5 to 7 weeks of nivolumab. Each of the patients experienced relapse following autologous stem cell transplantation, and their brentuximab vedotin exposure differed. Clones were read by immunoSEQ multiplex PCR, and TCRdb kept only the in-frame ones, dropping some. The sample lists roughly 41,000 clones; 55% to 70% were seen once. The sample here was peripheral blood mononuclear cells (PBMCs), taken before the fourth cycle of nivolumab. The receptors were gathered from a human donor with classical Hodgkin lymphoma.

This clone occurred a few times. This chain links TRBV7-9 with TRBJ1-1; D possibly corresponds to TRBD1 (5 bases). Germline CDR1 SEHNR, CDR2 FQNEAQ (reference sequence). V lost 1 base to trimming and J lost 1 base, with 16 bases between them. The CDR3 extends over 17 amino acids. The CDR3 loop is CASSLGEPGPPNTEAFF. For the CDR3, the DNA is TGTGCCAGCAGCTTAGGGGAGCCGGGACCCCCGAACACTGAAGCTTTCTTT. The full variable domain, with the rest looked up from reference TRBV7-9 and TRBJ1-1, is DTGVSQNPRHKITKRGQNVTFRCDPISEHNRLYWYRQTLGQGPEFLTYFQNEAQLEKSRLLSDRFSAERPKGSFSTLEIQRTEQGDSAMYLCASSLGEPGPPNTEAFFGQGTRLTVV.

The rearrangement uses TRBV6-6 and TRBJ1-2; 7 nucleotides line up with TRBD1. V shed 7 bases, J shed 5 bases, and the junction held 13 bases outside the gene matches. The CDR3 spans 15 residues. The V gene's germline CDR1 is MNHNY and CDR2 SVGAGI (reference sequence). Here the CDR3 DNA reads TGTGCCAGCAACACAGGGGTGAACAGCTTTTATGGCTACACCTTC. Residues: CASNTGVNSFYGYTF.

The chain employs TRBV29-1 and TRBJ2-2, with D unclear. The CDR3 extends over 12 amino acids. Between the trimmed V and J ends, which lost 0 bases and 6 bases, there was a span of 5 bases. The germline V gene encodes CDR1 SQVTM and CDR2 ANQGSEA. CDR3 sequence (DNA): TGCAGCGTTGAAGATCAGCCCGGGGAGCTGTTTTTT. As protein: CSVEDQPGELFF.

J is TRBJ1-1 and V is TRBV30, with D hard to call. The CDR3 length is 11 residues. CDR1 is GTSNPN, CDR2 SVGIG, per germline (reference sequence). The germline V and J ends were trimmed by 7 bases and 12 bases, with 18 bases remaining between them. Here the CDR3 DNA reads TGTGCCTCCGCAGTAGGAATAGAATCTTTCTTT. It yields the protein CASAVGIESFF.

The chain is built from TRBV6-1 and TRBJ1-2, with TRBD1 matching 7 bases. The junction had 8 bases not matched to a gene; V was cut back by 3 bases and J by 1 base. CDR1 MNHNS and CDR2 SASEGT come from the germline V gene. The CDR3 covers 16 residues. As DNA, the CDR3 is TGTGCCAGCAGTGAGGACCCGGGACAGCTTAACTATGGCTACACCTTC. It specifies CASSEDPGQLNYGYTF.

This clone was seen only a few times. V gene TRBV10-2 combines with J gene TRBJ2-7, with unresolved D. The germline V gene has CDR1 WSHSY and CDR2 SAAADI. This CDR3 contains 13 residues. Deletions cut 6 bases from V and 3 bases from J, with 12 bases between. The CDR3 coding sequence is TGCGCCAGCAGGAATCCGGGTCTCTACGAGCAGTACTTC. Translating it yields CASRNPGLYEQYF.

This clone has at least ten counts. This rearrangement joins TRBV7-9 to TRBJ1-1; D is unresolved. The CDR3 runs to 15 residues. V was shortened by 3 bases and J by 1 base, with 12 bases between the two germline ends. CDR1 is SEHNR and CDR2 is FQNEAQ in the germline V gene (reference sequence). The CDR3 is CASSFELGSNTEAFF. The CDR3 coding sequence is TGTGCCAGCAGCTTCGAGTTGGGTTCGAACACTGAAGCTTTCTTT.

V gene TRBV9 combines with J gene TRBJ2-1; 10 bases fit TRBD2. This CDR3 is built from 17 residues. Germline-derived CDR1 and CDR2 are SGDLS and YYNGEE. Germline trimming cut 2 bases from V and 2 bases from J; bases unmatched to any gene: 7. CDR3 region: CASSVGLAVETYNEQFF. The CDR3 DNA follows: TGTGCCAGCAGCGTCGGACTAGCGGTTGAGACCTACAATGAGCAGTTCTTC.